The source of this T cell receptor beta chain is a study of shared clonotypes between healthy human individuals. Libraries were prepared by immunoSEQ multiplex PCR; TCRdb keeps only in-frame clonotypes and omits some of them. The sample holds some 1 million clones, under 80% seen once. This CDR3 contains 16 residues. After removal of 4 bases from V and 4 bases from J, the junction contained 9 bases not matched to a gene. CDR1 and CDR2 from the germline V gene are SGHRS and YFSETQ. This clone appeared once. The TCR comes from a man aged 18 to 30 in good health. Sequencing used memory CD4+ T cells sorted from blood. Subset given: CD45RA-negative fraction. The chain carries TRBV5-1 and TRBJ2-3; 10 positions match TRBD2. In nucleotides, the CDR3 is TGCGCCAGCAGCGGCGGGACTAGCGATGTCGCAGATACGCAGTATTTT. Protein sequence: CASSGGTSDVADTQYF.